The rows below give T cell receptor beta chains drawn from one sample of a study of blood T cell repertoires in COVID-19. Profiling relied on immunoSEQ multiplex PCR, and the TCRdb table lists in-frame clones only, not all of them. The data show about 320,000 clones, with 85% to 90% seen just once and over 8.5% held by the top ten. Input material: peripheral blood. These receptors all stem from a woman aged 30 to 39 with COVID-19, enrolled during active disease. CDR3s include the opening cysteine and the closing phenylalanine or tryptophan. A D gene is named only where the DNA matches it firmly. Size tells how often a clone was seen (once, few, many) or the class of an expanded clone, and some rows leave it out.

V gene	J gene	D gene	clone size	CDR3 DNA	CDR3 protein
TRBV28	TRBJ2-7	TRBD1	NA	TGTGCCAGCAGGACGGGACAGGAGGCCTACGAGCAGTACTTC	CASRTGQEAYEQYF
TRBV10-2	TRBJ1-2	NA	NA	TGCGCCAGCATCGGCAGGGACTTTTCTGGGGGCTACACCTTC	CASIGRDFSGGYTF
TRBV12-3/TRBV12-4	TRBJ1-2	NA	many	TGTGCCAGCAGTTTACTGTTGCCCGCTTCTAACGCCTTC	CASSLLLPASNAF
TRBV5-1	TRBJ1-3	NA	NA	TGCGCCAGCAGCTTGGAGGGGGTAGTGGGCGGAAACACCATATATTTT	CASSLEGVVGGNTIYF
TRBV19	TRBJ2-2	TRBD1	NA	TGTGCCAGTAGTATCCAGGGGGCTGGCGGGGAGCTGTTTTTT	CASSIQGAGGELFF
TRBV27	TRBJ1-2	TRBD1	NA	TGTGCCAGCAGTTTCAGGGGGGCCCCCAACTATGGCTACACCTTC	CASSFRGAPNYGYTF
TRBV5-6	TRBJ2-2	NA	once	TGTGCCAGCAAAGTCGGGAACACCGGGGAGCTGTTTTTT	CASKVGNTGELFF
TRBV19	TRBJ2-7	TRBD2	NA	TGTGCCAGTAGTATGTTCAGCGGGGCGAGCTCCTACGAGCAGTACTTC	CASSMFSGASSYEQYF
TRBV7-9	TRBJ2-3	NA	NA	TGTGCCAGCAGCCCCCGAGCAGATACGCAGTATTTT	CASSPRADTQYF
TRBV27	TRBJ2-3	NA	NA	TGTGCCAGCAGATCCGGGGACTTTTATACGCAGTATTTT	CASRSGDFYTQYF
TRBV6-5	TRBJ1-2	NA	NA	TGTGCCAGCAGGCCTATGGCGGCGGACTATGGCTACACCTTC	CASRPMAADYGYTF
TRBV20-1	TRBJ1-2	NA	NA	TGCAGTGCTAGTGGGGCAGTTAACTATGGCTACACCTTC	CSASGAVNYGYTF
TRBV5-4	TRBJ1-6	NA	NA	TGTGCCAGCAGCTTCCCCGGACAGAATAATTCACCCCTCCACTTT	CASSFPGQNNSPLHF
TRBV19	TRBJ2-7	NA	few	TGTGCCAGTAGTATAGATGGCAGCTCCTACGAGCAGTACTTC	CASSIDGSSYEQYF
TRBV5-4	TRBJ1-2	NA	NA	TGTGCCAGCAGCTTGGTGAAGGGGAGGGGTGGCTACACCTTC	CASSLVKGRGGYTF
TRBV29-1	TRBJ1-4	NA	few	TGCAGCGCGAATATGCGGGTCCCCGAAAAACTGTTTTTT	CSANMRVPEKLFF
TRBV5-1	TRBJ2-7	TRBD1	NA	TGCGCCAGCAGCGTTGGAGGGACAGGGTCCTACGAGCAGTACTTC	CASSVGGTGSYEQYF
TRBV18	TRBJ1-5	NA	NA	TGTGCCAGCTCACCATTCGACACCCTCGGGGGTAGCAATCAGCCCCAGCATTTT	CASSPFDTLGGSNQPQHF
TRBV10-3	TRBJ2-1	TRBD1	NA	TGTGCCATCAGTGACGGGACAGGGGGCTATGAGCAGTTCTTC	CAISDGTGGYEQFF
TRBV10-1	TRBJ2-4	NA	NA	TGCGCCAGCAGGCGAGGGACAACAGATTCCCTCTTC	CASRRGTTDSLF
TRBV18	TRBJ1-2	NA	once	TGTGCCAGCTCACCAACAGAGAACTATGGCTACACCTTC	CASSPTENYGYTF
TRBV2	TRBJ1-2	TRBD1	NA	TGTGCCAGCACCGGACAGGCCCCCAACTATGGCTACACCTTC	CASTGQAPNYGYTF
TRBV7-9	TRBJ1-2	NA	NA	TGTGCCAGCACCATGGGGGGGCTCTATGGCTACACCTTC	CASTMGGLYGYTF
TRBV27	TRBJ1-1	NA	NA	TGTGCCAGCAGTCACTACGGGGGGCTGAACACTGAAGCTTTCTTT	CASSHYGGLNTEAFF
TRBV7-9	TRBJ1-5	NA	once	TGTGCCAGCAGCTTAGGATTTGACCGCGGGAGCAATCAGCCCCAGCATTTT	CASSLGFDRGSNQPQHF
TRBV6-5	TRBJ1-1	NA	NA	TGTGCCAGCTGCGGGACGGGGACGGCGAACACTGAAGCTTTCTTT	CASCGTGTANTEAFF
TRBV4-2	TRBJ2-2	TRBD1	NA	TGTGCCAGCAGCCAAGGACAGGGGGCGGTCGGGGAGCTGTTTTTT	CASSQGQGAVGELFF
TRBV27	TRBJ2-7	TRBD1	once	TGTGCCAGCAGTCCCGGGACAGGGTTCCACGAGCAGTACTTC	CASSPGTGFHEQYF
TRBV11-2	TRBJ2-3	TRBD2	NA	TGTGCCAGCAGCTCGTTAGGCGGGGGTACAGATACGCAGTATTTT	CASSSLGGGTDTQYF
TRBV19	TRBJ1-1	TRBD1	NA	TGTGCCAGTAGCTCCGGGACAGGGTCCATTGAAGCTTTCTTT	CASSSGTGSIEAFF
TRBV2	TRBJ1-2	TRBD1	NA	TGTGCCAGCAGTACGGCAGGGGGTAGTGGCTACACCTTC	CASSTAGGSGYTF
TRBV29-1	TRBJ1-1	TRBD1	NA	TGCAGCGCCTGGGGACAGGGTAGCACTGAAGCTTTCTTT	CSAWGQGSTEAFF
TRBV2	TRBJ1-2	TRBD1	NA	TGTGCCAGAACAGCGACAGGGGAACCCCTCTATGGCTACACCTTC	CARTATGEPLYGYTF
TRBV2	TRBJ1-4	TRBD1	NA	TGTGCCAGCATTTTCGGGACAGTTCTTTCAACTAATGAAAAACTGTTTTTT	CASIFGTVLSTNEKLFF
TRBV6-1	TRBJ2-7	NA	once	TGTGCCAGCAGTGTGACGGAGGGACCTACTACCTACGAGCAGTACTTC	CASSVTEGPTTYEQYF
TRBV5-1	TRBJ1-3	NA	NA	TGCGCCAGCAGCTGGGCAGCTGGAAACACCATATATTTT	CASSWAAGNTIYF
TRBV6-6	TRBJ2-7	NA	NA	TGTGCCAGCAGTTACAGGACTGGGACCTACGAGCAGTACTTC	CASSYRTGTYEQYF
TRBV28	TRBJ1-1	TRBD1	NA	TGTGCCAGCAGTTTACACAGGGGTGCGAACACTGAAGCTTTCTTT	CASSLHRGANTEAFF
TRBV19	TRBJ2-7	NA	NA	TGTGCCAGTAGTCCAGCCGAGGCCGGATACGAGCAGTACTTC	CASSPAEAGYEQYF
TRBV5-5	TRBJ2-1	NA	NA	TGTGCCAGCAGCCCCGGGGGTCCCAATGAGCAGTTCTTC	CASSPGGPNEQFF
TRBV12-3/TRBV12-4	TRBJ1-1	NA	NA	TGTGCCAGCAGTTTTAACCAACAGACTGAAGCTTTCTTT	CASSFNQQTEAFF
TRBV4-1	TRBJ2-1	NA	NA	TGCGCCAGCAGCCCGCGGGAAACTGGCGCCTACAATGAGCAGTTCTTC	CASSPRETGAYNEQFF
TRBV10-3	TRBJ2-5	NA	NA	TGTGCCATCAGTGAGATGGGGGCATGGGAGACCCAGTACTTC	CAISEMGAWETQYF
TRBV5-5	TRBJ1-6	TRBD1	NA	TGTGCCAGCTCTATCAGGGGGAGCTCCTATAATTCACCCCTCCACTTT	CASSIRGSSYNSPLHF
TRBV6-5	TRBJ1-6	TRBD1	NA	TGTGCCAGCAGTTTTCAAGACAGGGGCGATTCACCCCTCCACTTT	CASSFQDRGDSPLHF
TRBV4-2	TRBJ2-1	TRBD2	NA	TGTGCCAGCAGCCAAGAAGCCCTAGCGGGGATAAGCTCCTACAATGAGCAGTTCTTC	CASSQEALAGISSYNEQFF
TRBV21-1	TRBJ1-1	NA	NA	TGTGCCAGCAGCGGCCGGGACAGGAACACTGAAGCTTTCTTT	CASSGRDRNTEAFF
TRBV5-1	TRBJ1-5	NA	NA	TGCGCCCGCAGCTTGGCGGGGGGGGACAATCAGCCCCAGCATTTT	CARSLAGGDNQPQHF
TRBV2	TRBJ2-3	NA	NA	TGTGCCAGCAGTTCCGGACTGGATACGCAGTATTTT	CASSSGLDTQYF
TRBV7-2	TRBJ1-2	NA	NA	TGTGCCAGCAGCTTAGAACGTCGGGATTATGGCTACACCTTC	CASSLERRDYGYTF
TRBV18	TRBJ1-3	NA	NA	TGTGCCAGCTCACCACCAGCAGGGCAGAGAAACACCATATATTTT	CASSPPAGQRNTIYF
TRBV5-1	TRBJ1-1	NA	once	TGCGCCAGCAGCACAGCGCGGGCAGTGAACACTGAAGCTTTCTTT	CASSTARAVNTEAFF
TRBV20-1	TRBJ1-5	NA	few	TGCAGTGCTAGTTGGGACTCAAATCAGCCCCAGCATTTT	CSASWDSNQPQHF
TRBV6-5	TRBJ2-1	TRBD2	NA	TGTGCCAGCAGTTACGCTAGCGGGGGCATTCCCAATGAGCAGTTCTTC	CASSYASGGIPNEQFF
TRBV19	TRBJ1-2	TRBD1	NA	TGTGCCAGTAGTCCACGACAGGGACGAGGGGGTGGCTACACCTTC	CASSPRQGRGGGYTF
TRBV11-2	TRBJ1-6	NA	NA	TGTGCCAGCAGCTTAGGCAGGCCCCTCCACTTT	CASSLGRPLHF
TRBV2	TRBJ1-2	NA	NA	TGTGCCAGCAGTGAATGGAACAGGGCCAATGGCTACACCTTC	CASSEWNRANGYTF